This is a list of T cell receptor beta chains from one sample in a study of monozygotic twins with inflammatory bowel disease. TCRdb reprocessed the 5' RACE reads and reports one entry per CDR3 protein, with no DNA. Its table records roughly 140,000 distinct CDR3 sequences. The sequenced sample consisted of blood. These receptors were obtained from a human donor with ulcerative colitis or Crohn's disease, or a healthy co-twin of an affected twin (not recorded which). CDR3s include the opening cysteine and the closing phenylalanine or tryptophan. The order of the fields is J gene, V gene, CDR3 protein.

>TRBJ2-5|TRBV20-1
CSAQVHAGEETQYF
>TRBJ2-7|TRBV11-3
CASSLDPDGGDF
>TRBJ2-1|TRBV3-1
CASSLGGLTEQFF
>TRBJ1-2|TRBV20-1
CSARDSYYGYTF
>TRBJ1-5|TRBV12-3/TRBV12-4
CASSSLTGQPQHF
>TRBJ2-7|TRBV6-1
CASSEPRGTAAYEQYF
>TRBJ1-2|TRBV7-9
CASSPGVFYGYTF
>TRBJ2-1|TRBV7-3
CASSAWEGQQFF
>TRBJ1-1|TRBV12-3/TRBV12-4
CASSPDTMNTEAFF
>TRBJ1-2|TRBV20-1
CTALQGNNYGYTF
>TRBJ2-2|TRBV4-3
CASSRRTGELFF
>TRBJ2-7|TRBV7-6
CASSLGQISEQYF
>TRBJ2-1|TRBV7-6
CASSLPGGEQFF
>TRBJ2-7|TRBV4-1
CASSHYSSGNSYEQYF
>TRBJ2-7|TRBV29-1
CSVAPGDEQYF
>TRBJ2-5|TRBV20-1
CSASTETSGRETQYF
>TRBJ2-3|TRBV29-1
CSVEAGTDTQYF
>TRBJ2-7|TRBV20-1
CSARGLSYEQYF
>TRBJ2-2|TRBV11-2
CASSFVNTGELFF
>TRBJ1-2|TRBV20-1
CSARLEPTYGYTF
>TRBJ2-7|TRBV6-2/TRBV6-3
CASSYSQGRRDEQYF
>TRBJ2-7|TRBV7-2
CASSPQRGEEQYF
>TRBJ2-1|TRBV7-8
CASTRSRDRSYNEQFF
>TRBJ2-3|TRBV24-1
CATSDFGTGKDGTDTQYF
>TRBJ1-6|TRBV18
CASSPGPPRAYNSPLHF
>TRBJ2-5|TRBV10-3
CAIMAGFQETQYF
>TRBJ2-7|TRBV3-1
CASSQDWTGGAASEQYF
>TRBJ2-7|TRBV20-1
CSARDMGTGKFYEQYF
>TRBJ2-1|TRBV5-1
CASSLGTQDNEQFF
>TRBJ1-2|TRBV27
CASSPASIGGYTF
>TRBJ1-5|TRBV20-1
CSARDRDGNSNQPQHF
>TRBJ2-4|TRBV6-5
CASSRTGPNIQYF
>TRBJ2-7|TRBV5-1
CASSSGVRGITTYEQYF
>TRBJ1-5|TRBV20-1
CSASDRGHVSQPQHF
>TRBJ1-3|TRBV9
CASSYTGSQGGLGNTIYF
>TRBJ2-1|TRBV12-3/TRBV12-4
CASSLGGPRNEQFF
>TRBJ2-5|TRBV20-1
CSAYGQGQETQYF
>TRBJ2-1|TRBV24-1
CATSDPTRAGTGDTFF
>TRBJ2-2|TRBV20-1
CSARDQGAIAGELFF
>TRBJ1-5|TRBV7-2
CASSSRDGNQPQHF
>TRBJ2-3|TRBV29-1
CSGAGGGFTDTQYF
>TRBJ2-1|TRBV6-5
CASTWDRGSGNEQFF
>TRBJ2-7|TRBV4-2
CASSQVLGTGGYEQYF
>TRBJ2-1|TRBV5-1
CASSLGVSSYNEQFF
>TRBJ1-3|TRBV16
CASSQGEGDPSGNTIYF
>TRBJ1-1|TRBV5-1
CASSLAGFNTEAFF
>TRBJ2-6|TRBV11-3
CASSSSLSGANVLTF
>TRBJ2-3|TRBV19
CASPNSSGALTDTQYF
>TRBJ1-3|TRBV27
CASSPRGTLSGNTIYF
>TRBJ1-5|TRBV20-1
CSARQGTYSNQPQHF
>TRBJ1-2|TRBV6-2/TRBV6-3
CASSAREGSNYGYTF
>TRBJ1-2|TRBV27
CASSTRQGHNGYTF